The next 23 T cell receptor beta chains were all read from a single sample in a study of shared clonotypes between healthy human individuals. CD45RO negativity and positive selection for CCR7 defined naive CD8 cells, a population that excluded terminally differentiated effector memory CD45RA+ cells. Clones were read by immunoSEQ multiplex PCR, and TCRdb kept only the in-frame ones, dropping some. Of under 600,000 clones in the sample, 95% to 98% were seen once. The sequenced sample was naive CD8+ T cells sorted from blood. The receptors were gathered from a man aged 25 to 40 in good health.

The CDR3 DNA is TGTGCCAGCAGTCTCGTCGAGGACACTGAAGCTTTCTTT. It is translated as CASSLVEDTEAFF. The chain combines TRBV28 with TRBJ1-1; D is unclear. V lost 5 bases to trimming and J lost 3 bases, with 10 bases between them. The germline gives CDR1 MDHEN, CDR2 SYDVKM. CDR3 length: 13 residues.

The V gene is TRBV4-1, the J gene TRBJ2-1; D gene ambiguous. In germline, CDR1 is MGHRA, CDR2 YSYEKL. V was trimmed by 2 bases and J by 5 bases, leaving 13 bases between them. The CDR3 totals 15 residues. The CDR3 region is CASSQSRFAHNEQFF. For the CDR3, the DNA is TGCGCCAGCAGCCAATCTAGGTTTGCGCACAATGAGCAGTTCTTC.

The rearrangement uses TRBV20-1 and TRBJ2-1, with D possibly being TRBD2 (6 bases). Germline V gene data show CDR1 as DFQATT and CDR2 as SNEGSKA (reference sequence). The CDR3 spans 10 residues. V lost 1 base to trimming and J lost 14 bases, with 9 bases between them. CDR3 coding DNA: TGCAGTGCTAGAGGACTAGATGAGTTCTTC. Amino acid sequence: CSARGLDEFF.

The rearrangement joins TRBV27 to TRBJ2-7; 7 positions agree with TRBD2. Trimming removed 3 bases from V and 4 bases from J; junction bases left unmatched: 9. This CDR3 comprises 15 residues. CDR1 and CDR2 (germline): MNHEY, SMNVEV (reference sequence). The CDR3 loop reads CASSLAASGFYEQYF. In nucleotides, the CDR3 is TGTGCCAGCAGTTTGGCGGCTAGCGGCTTTTACGAGCAGTACTTC.

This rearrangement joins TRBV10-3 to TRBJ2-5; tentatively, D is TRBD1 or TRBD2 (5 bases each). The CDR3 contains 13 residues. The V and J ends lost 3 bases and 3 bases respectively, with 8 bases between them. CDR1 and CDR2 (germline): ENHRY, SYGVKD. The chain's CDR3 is CAISEGTEETQYF. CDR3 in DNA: TGTGCCATCAGTGAAGGGACGGAAGAGACCCAGTACTTC.

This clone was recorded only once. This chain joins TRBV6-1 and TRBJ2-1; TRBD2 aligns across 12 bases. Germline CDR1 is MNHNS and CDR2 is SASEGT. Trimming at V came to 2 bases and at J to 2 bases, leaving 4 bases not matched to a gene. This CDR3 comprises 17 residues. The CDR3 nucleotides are TGTGCCAGCAGTGAATTGACTAGCGGGAGCACCTACAATGAGCAGTTCTTC. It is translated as CASSELTSGSTYNEQFF.

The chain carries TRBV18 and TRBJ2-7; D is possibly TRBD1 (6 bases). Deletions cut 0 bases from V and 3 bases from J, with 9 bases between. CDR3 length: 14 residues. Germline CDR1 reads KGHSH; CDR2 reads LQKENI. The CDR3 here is CASSPPPGDYEQYF. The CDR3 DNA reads TGTGCCAGCTCACCACCACCAGGGGACTACGAGCAGTACTTC.

The CDR3 nucleotides are TGTGCCAGCCGCCCGGCGGGAGGGTTGTACAATGAGCAGTTCTTC. Residues: CASRPAGGLYNEQFF. This chain joins TRBV7-9 and TRBJ2-1, with 9 bases fitting TRBD2. The CDR3 is 15 amino acids. Germline CDR1 is SEHNR and CDR2 is FQNEAQ (reference sequence). V was clipped by 8 bases and J by 4 bases; unmatched bases: 9.

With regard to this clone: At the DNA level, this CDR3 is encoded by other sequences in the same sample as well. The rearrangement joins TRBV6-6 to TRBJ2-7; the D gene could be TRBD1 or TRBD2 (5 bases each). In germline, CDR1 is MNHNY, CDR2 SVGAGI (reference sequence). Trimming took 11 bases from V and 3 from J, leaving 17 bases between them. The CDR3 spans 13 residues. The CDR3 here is CASSPGPYYEQYF. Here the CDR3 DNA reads TGTGCCTCCAGCCCGGGACCCTACTACGAGCAGTACTTC.

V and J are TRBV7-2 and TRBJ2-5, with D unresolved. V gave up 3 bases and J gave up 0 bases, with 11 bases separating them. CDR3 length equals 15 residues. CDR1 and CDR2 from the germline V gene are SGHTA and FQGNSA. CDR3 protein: CASSLLNGYQETQYF. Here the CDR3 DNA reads TGTGCCAGCAGCTTGTTAAACGGGTACCAAGAGACCCAGTACTTC.

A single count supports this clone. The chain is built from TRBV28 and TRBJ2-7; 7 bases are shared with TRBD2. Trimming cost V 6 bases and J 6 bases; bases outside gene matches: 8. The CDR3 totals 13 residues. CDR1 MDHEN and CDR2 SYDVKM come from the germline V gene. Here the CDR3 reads CASRLVTSREQYF. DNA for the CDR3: TGTGCCAGCAGATTAGTGACTAGCCGCGAGCAGTACTTC. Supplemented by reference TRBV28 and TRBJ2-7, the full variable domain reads DVKVTQSSRYLVKRTGEKVFLECVQDMDHENMFWYRQDPGLGLRLIYFSYDVKMKEKGDIPEGYSVSREKKERFSLILESASTNQTSMYLCASRLVTSREQYFGPGTRLTVT.

The chain's CDR3 is CASSQVGEDTEAFF. In DNA, the CDR3 is TGCGCCAGCAGCCAAGTGGGGGAAGACACTGAAGCTTTCTTT. V gene TRBV4-1 combines with J gene TRBJ1-1, with D perhaps matching TRBD1 (5 bases). Trimming pared 1 base from V and 3 bases from J, leaving 9 bases between. Per the germline V gene, CDR1 is MGHRA and CDR2 is YSYEKL. CDR3 size: 14 residues.

In DNA, the CDR3 is TGTGCCAGTAGTATTTCCGAGTATAGCAATCAGCCCCAGCATTTT. It yields the protein CASSISEYSNQPQHF. V and J are TRBV19 and TRBJ1-5; no clear D. Germline assignment: CDR1 LNHDA and CDR2 SQIVND (reference sequence). Deletions cut 3 bases from V and 0 bases from J, with 9 bases between. The CDR3 extends over 15 amino acids.

CDR3 amino acids: CASGRSGRSYEQYF. CDR3 coding DNA: TGTGCCAGCGGTCGGAGCGGGAGGAGCTACGAGCAGTACTTC. The rearrangement joins TRBV9 to TRBJ2-7, with 9 bases aligning to TRBD2. V shed 7 bases and J 3 bases; nucleotides not matched to a gene: 8. The germline V gene has CDR1 SGDLS and CDR2 YYNGEE. The CDR3 runs 14 residues.

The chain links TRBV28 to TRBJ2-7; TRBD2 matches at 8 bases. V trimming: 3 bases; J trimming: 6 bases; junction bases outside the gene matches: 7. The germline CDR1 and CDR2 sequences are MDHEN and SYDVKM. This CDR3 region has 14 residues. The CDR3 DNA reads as TGTGCCAGCAGTTTCGAGTTAGCGGGAAGCGAGCAGTACTTC. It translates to CASSFELAGSEQYF.

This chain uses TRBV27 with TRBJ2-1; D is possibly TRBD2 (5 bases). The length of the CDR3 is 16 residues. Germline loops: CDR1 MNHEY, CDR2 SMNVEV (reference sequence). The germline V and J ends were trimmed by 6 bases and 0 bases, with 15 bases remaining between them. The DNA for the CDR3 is TGTGCCAGCAGGCAAGGACTTTCCAGCTCCTACAATGAGCAGTTCTTC. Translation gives CASRQGLSSSYNEQFF.

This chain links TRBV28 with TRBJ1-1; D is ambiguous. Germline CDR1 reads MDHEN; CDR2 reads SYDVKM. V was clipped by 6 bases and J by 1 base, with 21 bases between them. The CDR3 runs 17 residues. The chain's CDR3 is CASSSPTRAGWNTEAFF. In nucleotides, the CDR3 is TGTGCCAGCAGCTCACCAACACGGGCCGGATGGAACACTGAAGCTTTCTTT.

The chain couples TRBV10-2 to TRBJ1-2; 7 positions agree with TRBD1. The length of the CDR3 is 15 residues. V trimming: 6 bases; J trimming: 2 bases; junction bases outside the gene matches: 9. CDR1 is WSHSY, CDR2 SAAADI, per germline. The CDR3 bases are TGCGCCAGCAGCGAGGGGACAGCGCAAAACTATGGCTACACCTTC. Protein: CASSEGTAQNYGYTF.

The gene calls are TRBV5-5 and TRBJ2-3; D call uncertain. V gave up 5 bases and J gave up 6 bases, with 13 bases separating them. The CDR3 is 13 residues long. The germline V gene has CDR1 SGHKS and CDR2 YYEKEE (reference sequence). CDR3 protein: CASRLYEVDTQYF. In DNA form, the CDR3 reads TGTGCCAGCAGGTTATACGAGGTCGATACGCAGTATTTT.

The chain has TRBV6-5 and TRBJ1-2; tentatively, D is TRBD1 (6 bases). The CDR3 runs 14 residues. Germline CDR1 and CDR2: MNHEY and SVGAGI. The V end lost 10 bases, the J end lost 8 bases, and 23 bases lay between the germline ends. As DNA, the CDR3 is TGTGCCACCTTCACCGGGGGGCCGGGCTCGGGCTACACCTTC. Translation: CATFTGGPGSGYTF.

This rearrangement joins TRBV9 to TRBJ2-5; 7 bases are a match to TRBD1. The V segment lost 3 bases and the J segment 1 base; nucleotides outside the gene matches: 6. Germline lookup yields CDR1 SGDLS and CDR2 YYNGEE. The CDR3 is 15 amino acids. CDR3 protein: CASSARDRAQETQYF. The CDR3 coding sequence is TGTGCCAGCAGCGCCCGCGACAGGGCCCAAGAGACCCAGTACTTC.

CDR3 protein: CASIPLPGGSYGYTF. CDR3 DNA sequence: TGTGCCAGCATCCCCTTGCCGGGAGGTAGCTATGGCTACACCTTC. The rearrangement links TRBV7-6 to TRBJ1-2, with D unclear. Germline CDR1 and CDR2: SGHVS and FNYEAQ. The V end was cut by 7 bases, the J end by 4 bases, with 19 bases between. CDR3 length equals 15 residues.

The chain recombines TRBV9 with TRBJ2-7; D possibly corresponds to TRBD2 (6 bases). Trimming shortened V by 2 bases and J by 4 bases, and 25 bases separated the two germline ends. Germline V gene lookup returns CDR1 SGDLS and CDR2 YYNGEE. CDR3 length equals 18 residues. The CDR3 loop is CASSVGLETGRDGYEQYF. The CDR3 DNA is TGTGCCAGCAGCGTTGGTTTGGAGACGGGGCGGGACGGTTACGAGCAGTACTTC.